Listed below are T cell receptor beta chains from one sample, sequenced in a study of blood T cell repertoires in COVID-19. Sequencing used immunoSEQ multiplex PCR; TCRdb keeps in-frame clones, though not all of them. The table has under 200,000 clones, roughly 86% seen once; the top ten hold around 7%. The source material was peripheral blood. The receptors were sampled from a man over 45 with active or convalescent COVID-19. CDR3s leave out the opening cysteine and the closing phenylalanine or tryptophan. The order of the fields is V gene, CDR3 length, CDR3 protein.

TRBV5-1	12	ASSKGQLQETQY
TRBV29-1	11	STRTGAFNEQF
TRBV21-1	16	ASSKVSGGRKDHEKLF
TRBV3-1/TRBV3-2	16	ASSRTYSWTSGDNEQF
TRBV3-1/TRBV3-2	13	ASSPGGIEDSPLH
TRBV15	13	ATSRVITGSYGYT
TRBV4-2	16	ASSHSAIRGSGMEPQH
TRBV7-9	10	ASSLLNSPLH
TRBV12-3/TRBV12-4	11	ASSQYTGYEQY
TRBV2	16	ASSGATSGGAQSDTQY
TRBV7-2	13	ASSLVIAGEYEQY
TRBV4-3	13	ASSQGGAGGQPQH
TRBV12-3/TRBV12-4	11	ATRLAGDETQY
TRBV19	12	ASKGGRITDTQY
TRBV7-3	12	ASSQWRDTDTQY
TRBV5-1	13	ASSLETGGTYEQY
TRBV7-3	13	ASSRPGGAYNEQF
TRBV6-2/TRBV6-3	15	ASSDGTSGAALDTQY
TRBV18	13	ASSPNMGREEKLF
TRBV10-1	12	ASKERERDNEQF
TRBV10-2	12	ASSGTGPNTEAF
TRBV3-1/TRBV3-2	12	ASRPTSGGTEQY
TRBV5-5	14	ASSLEGTSGGETQY
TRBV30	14	AWSVSKVRSNQPQH
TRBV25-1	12	ASSGPSVNEKLF
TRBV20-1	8	SARGETQY
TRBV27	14	ASSPSFAGFSYEQY
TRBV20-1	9	SVSSGYEQY
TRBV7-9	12	ASSLGILYTEAF
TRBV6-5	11	ASSYLGVTEAF
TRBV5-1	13	ASSLTPDRGDTQY
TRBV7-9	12	ASSLSGYQETQY
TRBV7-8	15	ASSLAPSGGLLYEQY
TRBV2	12	ASSEAVRDQPQH
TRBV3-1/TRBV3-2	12	ASSQAGEMYEQF
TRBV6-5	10	ASGPRSTEAF
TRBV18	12	ASSRGAAAYEQY
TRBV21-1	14	ASRYPRGIFYNEQF
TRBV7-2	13	ASSTTGGSNEKLF
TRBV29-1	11	SVALADSTTVY
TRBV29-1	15	SVEASVDRAPRGGYT
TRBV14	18	ASSQRLGGQGYIGANVLT
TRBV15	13	ATSRGGQANTEAF
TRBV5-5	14	ASSLTGVESNQPQH
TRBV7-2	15	ASSYNLRGPIMNEQY
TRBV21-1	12	ASSNWTANYGYT
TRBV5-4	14	ASSSGRLAITGELF
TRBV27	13	ASSPRLAAGNEQF
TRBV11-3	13	ASSPLSSRDTEAF
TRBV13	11	ASSLRVNEKLF
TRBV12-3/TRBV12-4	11	ASSYRPLYGYT
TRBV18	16	ASSPIPSYTGSQGAQH